This entry features one TCR beta chain sequence. TCR beta VDJ combinations and CDR3 sequences were profiled from genomic DNA. TCRdb re-derived calls from the reads in MiXCR, one entry per CDR3 protein. This sample has fewer than 250,000 distinct CDR3 sequences, with less than 60% found just once. This sample was taken from a study of CD8+CD57+ T cells in acquired aplastic anemia. The CDR3 runs to 14 residues. The germline V gene has CDR1 LGHNT and CDR2 FRNRAP. Patients included in sequencing had previously demonstrated CD8+CD57+ cell expansion by flow cytometry. This TCR was sampled from a human donor with aplastic anemia. The chain combines TRBV12-5 with TRBJ1-2; 9 nucleotides agree with TRBD1. Material: sorted CD4+, CD8+, or CD8+CD57+ T cells (not recorded which) from PBMCs. This CDR3 reads CASSWTGVNYGYTF. CDR3 nucleotides: TGTGCCAGCAGTTGGACAGGGGTTAACTATGGCTACACCTTC.